A single sample gave rise to the 16 T cell receptor beta chains below, sequenced in a study of T cells after yellow fever vaccination. TCRdb re-analysed the 5' RACE reads in MiXCR, keeping a single row per CDR3 protein. The sample records hundreds of thousands of distinct CDR3 sequences, 7.5% to 9.5% being singletons. The sample was CD4+ T cells sorted from PBMCs, taken 5 days after the yellow fever booster vaccination. Receptors originate from a man aged 18 to 30 who received the YFV17D yellow fever vaccine.

The chain combines TRBV6-5 with TRBJ2-3; TRBD1 is a possible D gene (6 bases). The CDR3 spans 13 residues. V lost 6 bases and J lost 5, with 12 bases in between. The germline gives CDR1 MNHEY, CDR2 SVGAGI. The CDR3 sequence: CASRFRQEDTQYF. In DNA, the CDR3 is TGTGCCAGCAGGTTCCGACAGGAAGATACGCAGTATTTT.

Only a few counts were recorded for this clonotype. The rearrangement uses TRBV12-3 or TRBV12-4 and TRBJ1-4; D unclear. V was cut by 5 bases and J by 0 bases, with 10 bases left in between. The CDR3 extends over 15 amino acids. CDR3 sequence: CASSLNSATNEKLFF. CDR3 DNA sequence: TGTGCCAGCAGTCTTAACTCGGCAACTAATGAAAAACTGTTTTTT.

This clonotype occurred a few times. The V gene is TRBV9, the J gene TRBJ1-2; no reliable D call. Germline V gene sequence: CDR1 SGDLS, CDR2 YYNGEE. This CDR3 is 13 amino acids long. With 3 bases removed from V and 2 bases from J, the gap between germline ends came to 8 bases. CDR3 sequence (DNA): TGTGCCAGCAGCGCGGATGTGAACTATGGCTACACCTTC. Encoded protein: CASSADVNYGYTF.

Ten or more counts support this clonotype. The rearrangement links TRBV12-3 or TRBV12-4 to TRBJ2-5; D may be TRBD2 (7 bases). Trimming shortened V by 2 bases and J by 6 bases, and 28 bases separated the two germline ends. This CDR3 spans 19 amino acids. CDR3 sequence: CASSLRSLLLRRRGQTQYF. CDR3 in DNA: TGTGCCAGCAGTTTAAGATCCCTCCTTTTACGCCGGCGGGGGCAGACCCAGTACTTC.

The V and J genes are TRBV3-1 and TRBJ1-4, with D unclear. Trimming took off 1 base at V and 8 bases at J, with 14 bases between the two ends. The germline V gene has CDR1 LGHDT and CDR2 YNNKEL (reference sequence). This CDR3 spans 15 amino acids. The CDR3 nucleotides read TGTGCCAGCAGCCAAGCAAGAGGTCATCGGGAAAAACTGTTTTTT. Residues: CASSQARGHREKLFF.

This clonotype was counted ten times or more. The V call is TRBV7-2, the J call TRBJ2-1; possible D gene TRBD2, 6 bases. Looked up from germline, CDR1 is SGHTA and CDR2 is FQGNSA. The CDR3 is 14 amino acids. The ends were cut back, 5 bases at V and 3 bases at J, with 11 bases in the middle. The DNA of the CDR3 is TGTGCCAGCAGCGCGACTAGAAACTACAATGAGCAGTTCTTC. This encodes CASSATRNYNEQFF.

The sample holds a few counts of this clonotype. The rearrangement links TRBV28 to TRBJ2-5; D is possibly TRBD2 (5 bases). The V gene lost 7 bases and the J gene lost 6 bases, with 24 bases spanning the gap. Germline CDR1 and CDR2: MDHEN and SYDVKM. The CDR3 has 16 amino acids. The CDR3: CASNLPRGRGLQTQYF. In nucleotides, the CDR3 is TGTGCCAGCAACCTCCCCCGGGGTCGGGGTCTGCAGACCCAGTACTTC.

V and J are TRBV11-3 and TRBJ2-7, with D possibly being TRBD2 (6 bases). Germline lookup yields CDR1 SGHNT and CDR2 YENEEA. This CDR3 has 13 amino acids. The germline V and J ends were trimmed by 5 bases and 6 bases, with 14 bases remaining between them. This CDR3 is CASSPRLVSEQYV. The CDR3 nucleotides are TGTGCCAGCAGCCCACGACTAGTTTCCGAGCAGTACGTC.

DNA for the CDR3: TGTGCCAGCAACAACAGGGTTGAGCAGTTCTTC. Encoded protein: CASNNRVEQFF. The chain carries TRBV27 and TRBJ2-1; perhaps TRBD1 as D (6 bases). V was clipped by 7 bases and J by 9 bases, with 10 bases between them. CDR1 and CDR2 from the germline V gene are MNHEY and SMNVEV (reference sequence). The CDR3 runs 11 residues.

V and J are TRBV12-3 or TRBV12-4 and TRBJ2-2, with 10 bases identical to TRBD1. The CDR3 is 14 residues long. The J segment lost 6 bases and the V segment lost 6 bases, leaving 4 bases of the junction unmatched. Here the CDR3 reads CASRRQGASGELFF. The CDR3 bases are TGTGCCAGCAGGCGACAGGGGGCGTCCGGGGAGCTGTTTTTT.

This clonotype was detected only a few times. The chain recombines TRBV19 with TRBJ1-5; D is unresolved. The CDR3 totals 12 residues. Germline assignment: CDR1 LNHDA and CDR2 SQIVND (reference sequence). The V gene lost 5 bases and the J gene lost 5 bases, with 7 bases spanning the gap. The CDR3 nucleotides are TGTGCCAGTAGTTCCTCTTATCAGCCCCAGCATTTT. This encodes CASSSSYQPQHF.

The chain links TRBV6-6 to TRBJ1-5; D possibly corresponds to TRBD1 (5 bases). V was trimmed by 5 bases and J by 0 bases, leaving 11 bases between them. The CDR3 covers 15 residues. The germline V gene has CDR1 MNHNY and CDR2 SVGAGI (reference sequence). This chain's CDR3 is CASSRGRDSNQPQHF. For the CDR3, the DNA is TGTGCCAGCAGTCGGGGACGGGATAGCAATCAGCCCCAGCATTTT.

J is TRBJ1-1 and V is TRBV3-1, with TRBD1 as a possible D gene (6 bases). CDR3 length: 17 residues. V gave up 1 base and J gave up 4 bases, with 19 bases separating them. Germline CDR1 is LGHDT and CDR2 is YNNKEL (reference sequence). As DNA, the CDR3 is TGTGCCAGCAGCCAAGCGCTCGCGACAGGAGTTGGCACTGAAGCTTTCTTT. It translates to CASSQALATGVGTEAFF.

Ten or more counts support this clonotype. The chain is built from TRBV3-1 and TRBJ1-1; 8 nucleotides line up with TRBD1. V was pared by 3 bases and J by 5 bases, with 8 bases of the junction left unmatched. This CDR3 comprises 15 residues. Germline CDR1 reads LGHDT; CDR2 reads YNNKEL (reference sequence). CDR3 nucleotide sequence: TGTGCCAGCAGCCATCCAGGGGGCGTAAGGACTGAAGCTTTCTTT. Amino acids: CASSHPGGVRTEAFF.

This clonotype showed up just a few times. The chain uses TRBV5-1 and TRBJ2-2; a possible D gene is TRBD2 (7 bases). Germline assignment: CDR1 SGHRS and CDR2 YFSETQ. V shed 5 bases and J shed 6 bases, with 20 bases lying between them. There are 16 residues in the CDR3. The CDR3 DNA follows: TGCGCCAGCAGAAGTGCTTATCGGGGGGCCGCCGGGGAGCTGTTTTTT. Protein product: CASRSAYRGAAGELFF.

The rearrangement links TRBV5-1 to TRBJ1-1; D uncertain. The length of the CDR3 is 11 residues. Trimming removed 7 bases at V and 3 bases at J, with 7 bases between. Looked up from germline, CDR1 is SGHRS and CDR2 is YFSETQ. Here the CDR3 DNA reads TGCGCCAGCCGGCAAGACACTGAAGCTTTCTTT. It codes for CASRQDTEAFF. Combining the CDR3 with reference TRBV5-1 and TRBJ1-1 gives the whole variable domain KAGVTQTPRYLIKTRGQQVTLSCSPISGHRSVSWYQQTPGQGLQFLFEYFSETQRNKGNFPGRFSGRQFSNSRSEMNVSTLELGDSALYLCASRQDTEAFFGQGTRLTVV.